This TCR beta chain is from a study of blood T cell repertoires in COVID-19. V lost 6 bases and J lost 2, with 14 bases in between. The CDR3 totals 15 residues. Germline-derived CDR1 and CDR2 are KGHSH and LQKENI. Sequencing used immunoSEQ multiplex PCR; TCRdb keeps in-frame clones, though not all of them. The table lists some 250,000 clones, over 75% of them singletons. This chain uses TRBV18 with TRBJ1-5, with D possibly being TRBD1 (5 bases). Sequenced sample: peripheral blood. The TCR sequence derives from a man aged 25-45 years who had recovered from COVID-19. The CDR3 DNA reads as TGTGCCAGCTCCGGGGGTATGTTGGGCAATCAGCCCCAGCATTTT. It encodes CASSGGMLGNQPQHF.